Below, one T cell receptor (beta chain) is given with its context. The antigen is undetermined. At one end, the junction sequence differs from germline, possibly due to a read error. This sample is part of a study of PD-1 blockade in classical Hodgkin lymphoma. Germline CDR1 and CDR2: SSHAT and FNYEAQ (reference sequence). The CDR3 sequence is 22 residues long. Relapse after autologous stem cell transplantation occurred in every patient, and brentuximab vedotin exposure varied. Reported best responses ranged across complete response, partial response or progressive disease. The repertoire was sequenced with immunoSEQ multiplex PCR; TCRdb's copy has only in-frame clones and lacks some. The sample lists 29,000 or so clones, less than 80% occurring once. Study-wide results and caveats: Similar baseline diversity was found in complete responders and newly diagnosed patients. As was reported, newly diagnosed patients showed lower baseline TCR diversity than healthy donors did. Repertoire difference causes, possibly disease activity or prior therapy, remain undefined.

The gene calls are TRBV7-7 and TRBJ2-1, with 13 bases aligning to TRBD2. Sequencing was performed on peripheral blood mononuclear cells (PBMCs), taken before the second cycle of nivolumab. The receptor was isolated from a human donor with classical Hodgkin lymphoma. CDR3 amino acids: CASSSDPPRTSGGLSSYNEQFF. The CDR3 DNA reads TGTGCTAGCAGCTCAGACCCCCCTCGGACTAGCGGGGGCCTGAGCTCCTACAATGAGCAGTTCTTC.